This T cell receptor beta chain was recovered during a study of T-cell reconstitution after alpha-beta-depleted transplantation in children. With V trimmed by 2 bases and J by 9 bases, 15 bases remained unmatched. This CDR3 has 18 residues. Germline V gene lookup returns CDR1 SGHRS and CDR2 YFSETQ. The TCRbeta library incorporated unique molecular identifiers. TCRdb reanalysed the PCR reads using MiXCR and keeps one entry per CDR3 protein. The table has about 610,000 distinct CDR3 sequences, over 9.5% seen once. This clonotype was counted between two and nine times. The sequenced sample was PBMCs from the stem cell graft donor, obtained from the stem cell graft. The rearrangement joins TRBV5-1 to TRBJ2-1; TRBD2 aligns across 12 bases. This receptor was taken from a human donor who donated a stem cell graft to a child with acute myeloid leukemia. The CDR3 loop is CASSLWQNTGTSGFEQFF. The DNA for the CDR3 is TGCGCCAGCAGCTTATGGCAGAACACCGGGACTAGCGGGTTTGAGCAGTTCTTC.